Presented here are 12 T cell receptor beta chains from one specimen sequenced in a study of early T cells in non-severe SARS-CoV-2 infection. TCRdb processed the 5' RACE reads anew with MiXCR; each CDR3 protein has one entry. Among 100,000 to 120,000 distinct CDR3 sequences listed, around an eighth were seen once. The sequences come from whole blood, collected at baseline. The receptors stem from an adult who was a healthcare worker with PCR-confirmed SARS-CoV-2 infection or an uninfected control (not recorded which).

This chain uses TRBV6-5 with TRBJ2-7; D remains ambiguous. Trimming cost V 2 bases and J 3 bases, with 8 bases left between them. The CDR3 is made up of 13 amino acids. Germline-derived CDR1 and CDR2 are MNHEY and SVGAGI. The CDR3: CASSYGINYEQYF. CDR3 coding DNA: TGTGCCAGCAGTTACGGCATAAACTACGAGCAGTACTTC.

This clonotype was seen only a few times. The chain uses TRBV5-1 and TRBJ2-1; D is ambiguous. The ends were cut back, 4 bases at V and 8 bases at J, with 13 bases in the middle. Per germline, CDR1 SGHRS and CDR2 YFSETQ. The CDR3 runs to 13 residues. CDR3 DNA sequence: TGCGCCAGCAGCCCGATGACGGCAGATGAGCAGTTCTTC. Translating gives CASSPMTADEQFF.

This clonotype occurred many times. The rearrangement uses TRBV28 and TRBJ2-7, with 14 bases that match TRBD2. Germline V gene data show CDR1 as MDHEN and CDR2 as SYDVKM. With V trimmed by 8 bases and J by 1 base, 13 bases remained unmatched. The CDR3 runs to 18 residues. The CDR3 reads CASYLPGLAGAGSYEQYF. As DNA, the CDR3 is TGTGCCAGCTATCTGCCGGGACTAGCGGGAGCTGGGTCCTACGAGCAGTACTTC.

This clonotype was seen a handful of times. The gene calls are TRBV5-6 and TRBJ2-7; D uncertain. Germline V gives CDR1 SGHDT, CDR2 YYEEEE. The CDR3 consists of 12 residues. The V end was cut by 3 bases, the J end by 3 bases, with 7 bases between. The CDR3 is CASSSWGYEQYF. The CDR3 region has the DNA TGTGCCAGCAGCTCTTGGGGCTACGAGCAGTACTTC.

In its sample, this clonotype was seen many times. This chain joins TRBV29-1 and TRBJ2-7; D is ambiguous. This CDR3 is built from 11 residues. Germline V gives CDR1 SQVTM, CDR2 ANQGSEA. Trimming cost V 3 bases and J 6 bases, with 9 bases left between them. CDR3 sequence: CSVELLSEQYF. CDR3 nucleotides: TGCAGCGTTGAGTTGCTAAGCGAGCAGTACTTC.

In this sample, this clonotype turned up a few times. This chain uses TRBV20-1 with TRBJ2-3; D may be TRBD2 (5 bases). The germline V gene has CDR1 DFQATT and CDR2 SNEGSKA (reference sequence). There are 15 residues in the CDR3. V was trimmed by 1 base and J by 4 bases, leaving 15 bases between them. This CDR3 reads CSARVSGVGADTQYF. CDR3 nucleotides: TGCAGTGCTAGAGTTTCGGGCGTCGGGGCAGATACGCAGTATTTT.

The gene calls are TRBV5-1 and TRBJ1-1; possibly TRBD1 for D (5 bases). Germline lookup yields CDR1 SGHRS and CDR2 YFSETQ. V was cut by 1 base and J by 0 bases, with 10 bases left in between. This CDR3 is built from 15 residues. Written as DNA, the CDR3 is TGCGCCAGCAGCTTGTGGAAGGGGTTGAACACTGAAGCTTTCTTT. Its protein product is CASSLWKGLNTEAFF.

The V gene is TRBV12-3 or TRBV12-4, the J gene TRBJ1-1, with D uncertain. Trimming took 1 base from V and 3 from J, leaving 9 bases between them. CDR3 length equals 14 residues. CDR3 bases: TGTGCCAGCAGTTTAGACGGCCTCTACACTGAAGCTTTCTTT. Translation: CASSLDGLYTEAFF.

This chain connects TRBV13 to TRBJ2-7; D possibly corresponds to TRBD1 (5 bases). The germline CDR1 and CDR2 sequences are PRHDT and FYEKMQ (reference sequence). Trimming removed 0 bases at V and 2 bases at J, with 11 bases between. The CDR3 has 15 amino acids. The CDR3 nucleotides read TGTGCCAGCAGCTTAGGTGGGCAGGGCGCCTACGAGCAGTACTTC. Amino acids: CASSLGGQGAYEQYF.

This clonotype has ten or more counts. The chain links TRBV29-1 to TRBJ2-1; 8 bases are shared with TRBD2. With 6 bases clipped from V and 6 bases from J, the junction kept 10 bases outside the gene matches. The CDR3 is 14 amino acids. The germline gives CDR1 SQVTM, CDR2 ANQGSEA. The CDR3 is CSVASAGGSNEQFF. The CDR3 DNA follows: TGCAGCGTCGCCTCGGCGGGGGGCAGCAATGAGCAGTTCTTC.

J is TRBJ2-3 and V is TRBV5-5; D is unresolved. CDR3 length equals 14 residues. V was pared by 1 base and J by 0 bases, with 6 bases between. CDR1 is SGHKS, CDR2 YYEKEE, per germline (reference sequence). CDR3 sequence: CASSLMASTDTQYF. CDR3 nucleotide sequence: TGTGCCAGCAGCTTGATGGCTAGCACAGATACGCAGTATTTT.

V usage is TRBV15 and J usage is TRBJ2-7, with TRBD2 matching 13 bases. Germline CDR1 reads LNHNV; CDR2 reads YYDKDF (reference sequence). The CDR3 is 16 amino acids. V lost 1 base and J lost 4; bases outside the gene matches: 4. The CDR3 coding sequence is TGTGCCACCAGCAGAGGAGCGGGACTAGCGGGATACGAGCAGTACTTC. It encodes CATSRGAGLAGYEQYF.